A single TCR beta chain is shown here with its context. This entry comes from a study of technical replicates of blood from a handful of donors. Profiling relied on immunoSEQ multiplex PCR, and the TCRdb table lists in-frame clones only, not all of them. The sample holds some 80,000 clones, 81% seen once. This CDR3 has 17 residues. Per the germline V gene, CDR1 is MGHRA and CDR2 is YSYEKL. The V end lost 1 base, the J end lost 10 bases, and 23 bases lay between the germline ends. The TCR originated in a human donor in good health. Some clones in this sample may be carry-over from other donors' samples. Sequences were obtained from PBMCs. The rearrangement joins TRBV4-1 to TRBJ2-1; possible D gene TRBD2, 7 bases. CDR3 nucleotides: TGCGCCAGCAGCCAAGTTCCTAGGACGTGGGCGGGGGCGGAGCAGTTCTTC. Its translation: CASSQVPRTWAGAEQFF.